Following are 18 T cell receptor beta chains from one sample sequenced in a study of shared clonotypes between healthy human individuals. Naive CD8 cells were CD45RO-negative, positively selected for CCR7, excluding terminally differentiated effector memory CD45RA+ cells. Clones were sequenced by immunoSEQ multiplex PCR, and TCRdb holds only the in-frame ones, with some missing. The sample has about 1,800,000 clones, around 96% seen once; the top ten hold 1% to 1.5%. Sequenced: naive CD8+ T cells sorted from blood. The source is a man between 18 and 35 years old in good health.

This clone was detected once. This chain joins TRBV6-5 and TRBJ1-5, with 8 bases that match TRBD1. The germline gives CDR1 MNHEY, CDR2 SVGAGI. The CDR3 totals 15 residues. Trimming took 0 bases from V and 6 from J; bases not matched to a gene: 4. The CDR3 here is CASSYSLDRAQPQHF. The CDR3 DNA is TGTGCCAGCAGTTACTCCCTGGACAGGGCTCAGCCCCAGCATTTT.

The chain uses TRBV4-3 and TRBJ2-7; either TRBD1 or TRBD2 may supply D (5 bases each). CDR3 length equals 14 residues. CDR1 and CDR2 (germline): LGHNA, YSLEER. V dropped 3 bases and J dropped 2 bases, with 11 bases sitting between them. The CDR3 reads CASSQQGTPYEQYF. The CDR3, as DNA: TGCGCCAGCAGCCAGCAAGGGACCCCCTACGAGCAGTACTTC.

To note about this clone: Other DNA sequences in this sample translate to the same CDR3. CDR3 residues: CATETETSYEQYF. CDR3 DNA: TGTGCCACCGAGACGGAAACCTCCTACGAGCAGTACTTC. The rearrangement uses TRBV6-6 and TRBJ2-7; D is unresolved. Germline CDR1 reads MNHNY; CDR2 reads SVGAGI (reference sequence). The CDR3 is 13 amino acids. V was shortened by 10 bases and J by 0 bases, with 13 bases between the two germline ends.

For this clone: The same CDR3 can be traced to other DNA sequences in this sample. The rearrangement links TRBV7-9 to TRBJ2-5; perhaps TRBD1 as D (6 bases). This CDR3 region has 13 residues. V was clipped by 3 bases and J by 3 bases, with 8 bases between them. Germline CDR1 and CDR2: SEHNR and FQNEAQ (reference sequence). CDR3: CASSLTGKETQYF. In DNA form, the CDR3 reads TGTGCCAGCAGCTTGACAGGAAAAGAGACCCAGTACTTC. Full variable domain (rest looked up from reference TRBV7-9 and TRBJ2-5): DTGVSQNPRHKITKRGQNVTFRCDPISEHNRLYWYRQTLGQGPEFLTYFQNEAQLEKSRLLSDRFSAERPKGSFSTLEIQRTEQGDSAMYLCASSLTGKETQYFGPGTRLLVL.

The chain is built from TRBV4-1 and TRBJ2-1, with D possibly being TRBD1 or TRBD2 (5 bases each). Germline assignment: CDR1 MGHRA and CDR2 YSYEKL. This CDR3 region has 16 residues. Between the trimmed V and J ends, which lost 1 base and 2 bases, there was a span of 12 bases. This CDR3 is CASSQAGTLTYNEQFF. In DNA, the CDR3 is TGCGCCAGCAGCCAAGCCGGGACCCTTACCTACAATGAGCAGTTCTTC.

Notes on this clone: This specimen includes other DNA sequences encoding the same CDR3. This chain uses TRBV6-5 with TRBJ1-1, with D unclear. V lost 10 bases to trimming and J lost 1 base, with 10 bases between them. CDR1 is MNHEY and CDR2 is SVGAGI in the germline V gene. The CDR3 consists of 12 residues. Here the CDR3 DNA reads TGTGCCACCCAGGAGGGGAACACTGAAGCTTTCTTT. Residues: CATQEGNTEAFF.

The gene calls are TRBV29-1 and TRBJ2-5, with 13 positions matching TRBD2. The DNA end lines up better with TRBJ2-7; the J call may be wrong. CDR1 and CDR2 (germline): SQVTM, ANQGSEA. There are 16 residues in the CDR3. CDR3 protein: CSVEVGLAGDPYEQYF. The CDR3 nucleotides read TGCAGCGTTGAAGTTGGACTAGCGGGGGACCCCTACGAGCAGTACTTC.

In DNA, the CDR3 is TGTGCCAGCAGCTTATTGGGCAACTCCAATCAGCCCCAGCATTTT. Its protein is CASSLLGNSNQPQHF. This chain joins TRBV11-2 and TRBJ1-5, with D uncertain. The CDR3 is 15 residues long. The germline CDR1 and CDR2 sequences are SGHAT and FQNNGV. V dropped 2 bases and J dropped 3 bases, with 11 bases sitting between them.

The V call is TRBV13, the J call TRBJ2-2; perhaps TRBD2 as D (6 bases). The CDR3 runs to 13 residues. The ends were cut back, 1 base at V and 7 bases at J, with 7 bases in the middle. Germline V lookup: CDR1 PRHDT, CDR2 FYEKMQ (reference sequence). The CDR3 reads CASSLAGDGELFF. The CDR3 DNA follows: TGTGCCAGCAGCTTAGCGGGGGACGGGGAGCTGTTTTTT. Combining the CDR3 with reference TRBV13 and TRBJ2-2 gives the whole variable domain AAGVIQSPRHLIKEKRETATLKCYPIPRHDTVYWYQQGPGQDPQFLISFYEKMQSDKGSIPDRFSAQQFSDYHSELNMSSLELGDSALYFCASSLAGDGELFFGEGSRLTVL.

This clone came up once. V usage is TRBV10-3 and J usage is TRBJ2-5; perhaps TRBD2 as D (6 bases). Trimming took off 4 bases at V and 4 bases at J, with 19 bases between the two ends. The germline V gene encodes CDR1 ENHRY and CDR2 SYGVKD. The CDR3 contains 16 residues. The CDR3 bases are TGTGCCATCAGTGCGGTGTCGGGAGACGGAGGAGAGACCCAGTACTTC. Translating it yields CAISAVSGDGGETQYF.

In regard to this clone: The sample contains more than one DNA sequence encoding this CDR3. CDR3 sequence: CASSLGVYNEQFF. The CDR3 DNA is TGTGCCAGCAGCCTGGGAGTTTACAATGAGCAGTTCTTC. The rearrangement joins TRBV28 to TRBJ2-1; D may be TRBD2 (5 bases). Germline assignment: CDR1 MDHEN and CDR2 SYDVKM. CDR3 size: 13 residues. Between the trimmed V and J ends, which lost 6 bases and 4 bases, there was a span of 10 bases.

The J gene is TRBJ2-5, the V gene TRBV5-4; D not resolved. The CDR3 covers 15 residues. Per germline, CDR1 SGHNT and CDR2 YYREEE (reference sequence). Trimming left V 1 base short and J 1 base short, with 11 bases between. The CDR3: CASSLTMGPQETQYF. The CDR3 coding sequence is TGTGCCAGCAGCTTGACAATGGGTCCCCAAGAGACCCAGTACTTC.

This chain's CDR3 is CASSFGGAGEQFF. CDR3 in DNA: TGCGCCAGCAGCTTTGGGGGGGCCGGTGAGCAGTTCTTC. The V gene is TRBV5-1, the J gene TRBJ2-1; D perhaps matches TRBD2 (7 bases). V was shortened by 2 bases and J by 9 bases, with 12 bases between the two germline ends. The CDR3 totals 13 residues. CDR1 is SGHRS and CDR2 is YFSETQ in the germline V gene.

The chain links TRBV27 to TRBJ2-1; 10 bases are shared with TRBD1. CDR1 and CDR2 from the germline V gene are MNHEY and SMNVEV (reference sequence). The junction had 8 bases not matched to a gene; V was cut back by 9 bases and J by 6 bases. The CDR3 has 14 residues. The CDR3 nucleotides are TGTGCCAGTCAGGACAGGGGGTTTTTCAATGAGCAGTTCTTC. It codes for CASQDRGFFNEQFF.

The chain joins TRBV19 to TRBJ1-3; 7 bases are a match to TRBD1. Trimming removed 7 bases from V and 2 bases from J; junction bases left unmatched: 17. The CDR3 spans 18 residues. CDR1 LNHDA and CDR2 SQIVND come from the germline V gene (reference sequence). CDR3 sequence reads: CASTQGQPTDSTGNTIYF. The CDR3 DNA follows: TGTGCCAGTACCCAGGGACAGCCAACCGACAGCACTGGAAACACCATATATTTT.

The rearrangement joins TRBV4-3 to TRBJ2-1, with D maybe TRBD2 (6 bases). V was clipped by 0 bases and J by 3 bases, with 12 bases between them. CDR1 and CDR2 from the germline V gene are LGHNA and YSLEER. CDR3 size: 16 residues. DNA for the CDR3: TGCGCCAGCAGCCAAGACAGGCTAGCGTACTACAATGAGCAGTTCTTC. Its protein product is CASSQDRLAYYNEQFF.

Written as DNA, the CDR3 is TGTGCCTGGAGTGTTGACCCGAACACTGAAGCTTTCTTT. This sequence encodes CAWSVDPNTEAFF. The chain links TRBV30 to TRBJ1-1, with no clear D. This CDR3 is built from 13 residues. The germline V and J ends were trimmed by 0 bases and 1 base, with 6 bases remaining between them. The V gene's germline CDR1 is GTSNPN and CDR2 SVGIG (reference sequence).

V and J are TRBV13 and TRBJ2-5; 7 nucleotides line up with TRBD2. V shed 5 bases and J 5 bases; nucleotides not matched to a gene: 8. Germline assignment: CDR1 PRHDT and CDR2 FYEKMQ (reference sequence). CDR3 length: 14 amino acids. This CDR3 reads CASSPRLAGETQYF. CDR3 coding DNA: TGTGCCAGCAGCCCCAGACTAGCCGGGGAGACCCAGTACTTC.